Presented here are 6 T cell receptor beta chains from one specimen sequenced in a study of cytomegalovirus exposure and HLA in healthy donors (dated 2017 in TCRdb). Receptor amplification or capture employed the immunoSEQ multiplex PCR assay. A mixture of 60 forward primers for TCR Vbeta segments and 13 reverse primers for TCR Jbeta segments was used in the multiplex PCR. Held by TCRdb, this immuneACCESS table contains in-frame sequences only and omits some clones. Under half of the omission traces to an unresolved V gene where checked; the cause of the rest is unknown. This sample's table contains 150,000 to 200,000 clones. Around 0.79% of the sample rests with the top ten. Sequencing input: PBMCs. These receptors were taken from a woman under 30 in good health and CMV-seropositive.

The chain has TRBV21-1 and TRBJ2-7; the listed D gene, TRBD1, was not tested against the DNA. TRBV21-1 is given as a pseudogene. The CDR3 covers 14 residues. CDR3 nucleotide sequence: TGTGCCAGCAGAATAGACAGGGAAAACGGCGAGCAGTACTTC. It translates to CASRIDRENGEQYF.

The chain couples TRBV5-1 to TRBJ2-7; 7 bases map to TRBD1. The CDR3 consists of 16 residues. Germline values: CDR1 SGHRS, CDR2 YFSETQ. With V trimmed by 4 bases and J by 6 bases, 16 bases remained unmatched. The chain's CDR3 is CASSATGQERLGEQYF. As DNA, the CDR3 is TGCGCCAGCAGCGCTACAGGACAGGAGCGCCTCGGCGAGCAGTACTTC.

The chain recombines TRBV30 with TRBJ2-7; TRBD1 matches at 11 bases. The CDR3 covers 16 residues. The germline gives CDR1 GTSNPN, CDR2 SVGIG (reference sequence). V lost 4 bases and J lost 7; bases outside the gene matches: 15. CDR3 sequence (DNA): TGTGCCTGGACCCCCCGACCAGGGACAGGGGGGTGGGAGCAGTACTTC. Its protein product is CAWTPRPGTGGWEQYF.

The chain links TRBV2 to TRBJ1-4; D uncertain. Trimming pared 4 bases from V and 8 bases from J, leaving 11 bases between. The CDR3 covers 13 residues. CDR1 and CDR2 from the germline V gene are SNHLY and FYNNEI. The CDR3: CASSAARWEKLFF. The CDR3 region has the DNA TGTGCCAGCAGTGCCGCCCGGTGGGAAAAACTGTTTTTT. Combining the CDR3 with reference TRBV2 and TRBJ1-4 gives the whole variable domain EPEVTQTPSHQVTQMGQEVILRCVPISNHLYFYWYRQILGQKVEFLVSFYNNEISEKSEIFDDQFSVERPDGSNFTLKIRSTKLEDSAMYFCASSAARWEKLFFGSGTQLSVL.

This rearrangement joins TRBV19 to TRBJ2-1; 13 bases match TRBD2. This CDR3 spans 16 amino acids. J gave up 8 bases and V 2 bases, and 6 bases lay outside the gene matches. CDR1 is LNHDA, CDR2 SQIVND, per germline (reference sequence). The CDR3 reads CASSIRTSGSWDEQFF. In DNA form, the CDR3 reads TGTGCCAGTAGTATAAGGACTAGCGGGAGCTGGGATGAGCAGTTCTTC.

The chain couples TRBV2 to TRBJ2-1; 10 positions agree with TRBD2. Germline assignment: CDR1 SNHLY and CDR2 FYNNEI. CDR3 length equals 14 residues. J gave up 8 bases and V 4 bases, and 5 bases lay outside the gene matches. This CDR3 reads CASSARTSGDEQFF. The CDR3 DNA is TGTGCCAGCAGTGCACGGACTAGCGGCGATGAGCAGTTCTTC.